This entry concerns a single TCR beta chain. Its binding antigen is unknown. No base quality values were provided; no much bigger clone lies one nucleotide off. The data are from a study of blood T cell repertoires in COVID-19 (dated by TCRdb to about 2020). In terms of the full investigation: Samples covering the acute and convalescent phases of COVID-19 were provided by collaborators in the United States, Italy and Spain. The material from the prospective study consisted of cDNA or gDNA derived from T cells, B-cell-depleted T cells, or PBMCs. Subjects who had been exposed to COVID-19, were actively infected with it, or had recovered from it provided the deeply sampled blood TCRbeta repertoires that made up the dataset. The repertoires were made available in a free public database intended to serve as a resource for research on the immune response to SARS-CoV-2. The samples were drawn from two sources: the first 160 participants of the ongoing ImmuneRACE study, and 1,200 or so subjects contributed by 6 global collaborators. The sample metadata nearly always contained a de-identified subject ID, COVID-19 status, age in years and sex. HLA class I and class II types, where available, came from metadata supplied by the sample provider rather than from assay-based typing.

Enrolling through a virtual design, the prospective study's participants ranged in age from roughly 18 to 90 years and lived across roughly 23 United States geographic areas. To assign participants to cohorts, the prospective study relied on clinical history that participants themselves reported in a screening survey and a study questionnaire. Exposed participants were defined as having been in contact with someone with a PCR-confirmed or clinician-diagnosed COVID-19 case within 2 weeks of study entry. In the prospective study, whole blood, serum and a nasopharyngeal or oropharyngeal swab were collected from each participant by mobile phlebotomists. Participants in the prospective study had the option to provide additional blood draws and questionnaires over a roughly 2-month period. Blood samples from the prospective study were shipped frozen or at room temperature prior to DNA extraction. TCRbeta CDR3 regions were amplified from genomic DNA using the immunoSEQ Assay, a bias-controlled multiplex PCR. In the source study's methods: Nucleated cell counts per sample were estimated from amplification of reference gene primers within the assay. To quantify the absolute abundance of each unique TCRbeta CDR3 rearrangement, sequence reads were collapsed and filtered. For each sample, productive Simpson clonality was calculated as the square root of Simpson's diversity index across productive rearrangements. Not all clones reach the TCRdb copy of this immuneACCESS table, which keeps in-frame sequences only. Checked studies attribute under half of the gap to unresolved V genes and leave the rest unexplained. That table gives V, J and clone size, and the DNA gave D and trimming. Across this sample there are hundreds of thousands of clones, with approximately 83% seen only once. The ten largest make up roughly 5% of the sample.

Beyond this particular receptor, the publication reports: The quantity of clinical and demographic metadata differed by source and by participant and was supplied without curation.

V and J are truncated by 0 bases and 10 bases respectively, leaving an intervening sequence of 13 bases. Including the terminal cysteine and phenylalanine, the CDR3 comprises 14 residues. Only CDR3 DNA is held: 42 bases, read in frame from base 1. CDR1 and CDR2 are read off the germline V gene (reference sequence) as GTSNPN and SVGIG. Sequenced: PBMCs or T cells enriched from blood (not recorded which). The V gene is TRBV30 and the J gene is TRBJ1-6; TRBD1 is perhaps the D gene, given 5 matching bases. The clonotype comes from a woman aged 45-65 years who had been exposed to COVID-19. The CDR3 here reads CAWSVLGEGSPLHF. The bases are TGTGCCTGGAGTGTCTTAGGGGAAGGCTCACCCCTCCACTTT. The variable domain in full, with residues beyond the CDR3 obtained from the reference TRBV30 and TRBJ1-6 genes, is SQTIHQWPATLVQPVGSPLSLECTVEGTSNPNLYWYRQAAGRGLQLLFYSVGIGQISSEVPQNLSASRPQDRQFILSSKKLLLSDSGFYLCAWSVLGEGSPLHFGNGTRLTVT.